This T cell receptor beta chain is from a study of cytomegalovirus exposure and HLA in healthy donors. The CDR3 spans 15 residues. The V gene lost 1 base and the J gene lost 1 base, with 10 bases spanning the gap. Germline CDR1 KGHSH, CDR2 LQKENI. The protocol was immunoSEQ multiplex PCR, while the TCRdb copy is restricted to in-frame clones and leaves out a portion. Here the sample spans about 160,000 clones, approximately 96% being singletons. The sample was PBMCs. The chain joins TRBV18 to TRBJ1-1, with D hard to call. This TCR was sampled from a woman between 18 and 29 years old in good health and CMV-seronegative. This CDR3 reads CASSPRNDKNTEAFF. In nucleotides, the CDR3 is TGTGCCAGCTCACCACGGAATGACAAGAACACTGAAGCTTTCTTT.